This T cell receptor (beta chain) was captured in a study of shared clonotypes between healthy human individuals. Study context: Researchers assigned three CD4 naive, three CD4 memory, two CD8 naive and one CD8 memory plate to each donor. Findings and caveats of the study: Depth of sequencing was expected to influence donor clonotype sharing. Some clonotypes were shared by all four sorted-subset donors, while others were not shared. The non-shared ones had lower generation probabilities than the shared ones.

Notes on this clone: Its matching antigen is unknown. Other DNA sequences in this sample translate to the same CDR3.

The V end lost 1 base, the J end lost 4 bases, and 5 bases lay between the germline ends. Germline lookup yields CDR1 SEHNR and CDR2 FQNEAQ (reference sequence). This CDR3 spans 12 amino acids. CD45RO-negative, CCR7-selected cells formed the naive CD8 fraction, which excluded terminally differentiated effector memory CD45RA+ cells. Every immunoSEQ plate was one replicate of a subset's evenly spread DNA. The data were produced by immunoSEQ multiplex PCR, yet TCRdb's version contains in-frame clones alone and is incomplete. The table has around 2.1 million clones, 85% to 95% seen once. The receptor comes from a man younger than 30 in good health. Some clones in this sample may be carry-over from other donors' samples. The rearrangement uses TRBV7-9 and TRBJ2-7; no clear D gene. Sequencing was performed on naive CD8+ T cells from PBMCs. This CDR3 is CASSLVQYEQYF. DNA of the CDR3: TGTGCCAGCAGCTTAGTCCAGTACGAGCAGTACTTC.